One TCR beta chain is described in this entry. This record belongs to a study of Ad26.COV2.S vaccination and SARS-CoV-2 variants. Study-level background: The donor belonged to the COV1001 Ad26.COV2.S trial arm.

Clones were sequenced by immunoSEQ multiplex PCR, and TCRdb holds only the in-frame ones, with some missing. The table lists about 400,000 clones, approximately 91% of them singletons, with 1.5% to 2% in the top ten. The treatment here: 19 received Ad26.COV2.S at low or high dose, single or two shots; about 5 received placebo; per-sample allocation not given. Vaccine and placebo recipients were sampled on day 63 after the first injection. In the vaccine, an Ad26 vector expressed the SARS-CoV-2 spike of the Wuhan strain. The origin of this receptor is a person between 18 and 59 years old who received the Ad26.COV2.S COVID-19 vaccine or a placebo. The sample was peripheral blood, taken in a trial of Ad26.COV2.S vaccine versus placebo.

CDR3 loop: CAWRDGPTGELFF. As DNA, the CDR3 is TGTGCCTGGAGGGACGGGCCCACCGGGGAGCTGTTTTTT. This sequence joins TRBV30 and TRBJ2-2; D gene uncertain. This CDR3 has 13 residues. The germline CDR1 and CDR2 sequences are GTSNPN and SVGIG (reference sequence). Trimming left V 3 bases short and J 4 bases short, with 9 bases between.